The TCR beta chain described here comes from a study of blood T cell repertoires in COVID-19. Donors were grouped by their self-reported clinical history. Germline V CDR1 and CDR2: LGHNA, YNFKEQ. The CDR3 length is 16 residues. Trimming cost V 1 base and J 2 bases, with 12 bases left between them. Clones were sequenced by immunoSEQ multiplex PCR, and TCRdb holds only the in-frame ones, with some missing. The top ten clones hold roughly 4.9% of a sample with about 140,000 clones, approximately 88% of them seen once. The sequence came from a man aged 65 to 85 who had been exposed to COVID-19. The rearrangement joins TRBV4-2 to TRBJ1-5; D is perhaps TRBD1 (6 bases). Sequenced sample: PBMCs or T cells enriched from blood (not recorded which). Here the CDR3 DNA reads TGTGCCAGCAGCCAAGGTGCGGGGGCTCGCAATCAGCCCCAGCATTTT. Its translation: CASSQGAGARNQPQHF.